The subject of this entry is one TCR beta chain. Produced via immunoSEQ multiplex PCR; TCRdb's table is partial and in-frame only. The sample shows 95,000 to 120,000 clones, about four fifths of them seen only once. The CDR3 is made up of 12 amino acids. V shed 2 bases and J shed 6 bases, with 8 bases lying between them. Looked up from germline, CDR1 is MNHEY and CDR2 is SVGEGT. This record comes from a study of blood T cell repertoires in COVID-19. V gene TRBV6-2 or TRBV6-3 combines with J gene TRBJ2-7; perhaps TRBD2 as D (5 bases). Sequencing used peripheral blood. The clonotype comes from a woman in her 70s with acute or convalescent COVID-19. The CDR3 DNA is TGTGCCAGCAGTTACATACGGGGCGAGCAGTACGTC. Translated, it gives CASSYIRGEQYV.